One and the same sample provided the 10 T cell receptor beta chains below, sequenced in a study of T cell responses to AZD1222 COVID-19 vaccine. Generated by immunoSEQ multiplex PCR, the TCRdb table keeps only in-frame clones and is missing some. The data hold around 170,000 clones, with roughly 88% observed a single time. This specimen was peripheral blood, taken on day 0 of AZD1222 vaccination. The receptors originated from an adult in good health.

The rearrangement joins TRBV5-1 to TRBJ1-5; no clear D. This CDR3 comprises 13 residues. The V end was cut by 4 bases, the J end by 3 bases, with 8 bases between. CDR1 and CDR2 from the germline V gene are SGHRS and YFSETQ. CDR3 nucleotide sequence: TGCGCCAGCAGCACGGATCCCAATCAGCCCCAGCATTTT. The encoded protein is CASSTDPNQPQHF.

The rearrangement joins TRBV18 to TRBJ1-1; D is perhaps TRBD1 (5 bases). The V and J ends lost 3 bases and 0 bases respectively, with 8 bases between them. The CDR3 length is 14 residues. Germline CDR1 and CDR2: KGHSH and LQKENI. CDR3 nucleotide sequence: TGTGCCAGCTCACCGGGGGGGGTGAACACTGAAGCTTTCTTT. Its protein is CASSPGGVNTEAFF.

The V gene is TRBV2, the J gene TRBJ2-3; 7 nucleotides agree with TRBD1. The CDR3 has 17 amino acids. Germline trimming cut 0 bases from V and 2 bases from J; bases unmatched to any gene: 8. Germline V gene data show CDR1 as SNHLY and CDR2 as FYNNEI. The CDR3 protein is CASSEALGDSLTDTQYF. For the CDR3, the DNA is TGTGCCAGCAGTGAAGCGCTGGGGGACAGCCTCACAGATACGCAGTATTTT. Full variable domain (outside the CDR3, taken from reference TRBV2 and TRBJ2-3): EPEVTQTPSHQVTQMGQEVILRCVPISNHLYFYWYRQILGQKVEFLVSFYNNEISEKSEIFDDQFSVERPDGSNFTLKIRSTKLEDSAMYFCASSEALGDSLTDTQYFGPGTRLTVL.

The chain has TRBV5-4 and TRBJ2-3; TRBD2 aligns across 12 bases. V lost 4 bases, J lost 1 base, and 4 bases stayed unmatched. This CDR3 spans 16 amino acids. Germline V gives CDR1 SGHNT, CDR2 YYREEE (reference sequence). The CDR3 bases are TGTGCCAGCAGCCCGAGACTAGCGGGGGGCACAGATACGCAGTATTTT. Amino acid sequence: CASSPRLAGGTDTQYF.

This sequence joins TRBV7-6 and TRBJ2-3, with D possibly TRBD1 on 6 matching bases. The CDR3 runs 16 residues. CDR1 SGHVS and CDR2 FNYEAQ come from the germline V gene. Trimming stripped 4 bases from V and 3 bases from J, with 17 bases between. CDR3 sequence reads: CASSSARQGFTDTQYF. The CDR3, as DNA: TGTGCCAGCAGCTCAGCGCGGCAGGGGTTTACAGATACGCAGTATTTT.

This chain joins TRBV5-1 and TRBJ2-7, with D maybe TRBD1 (6 bases). The CDR3 extends over 14 amino acids. The germline V gene has CDR1 SGHRS and CDR2 YFSETQ. V lost 2 bases and J 0 bases, leaving 9 bases between the germline ends. The CDR3 DNA sequence: TGCGCCAGCAGCTTTTCCAGGGGCTCCTACGAGCAGTACTTC. Amino acid sequence: CASSFSRGSYEQYF.

The chain uses TRBV5-5 and TRBJ1-6; 8 nucleotides line up with TRBD1. This CDR3 has 16 amino acids. Per the germline V gene, CDR1 is SGHKS and CDR2 is YYEKEE (reference sequence). Germline trimming cut 4 bases from V and 4 bases from J; bases unmatched to any gene: 7. The CDR3 sequence: CASSPTDRGYNSPLHF. For the CDR3, the DNA is TGTGCCAGCAGCCCCACTGACAGGGGTTATAATTCACCCCTCCACTTT.

The chain has TRBV5-6 and TRBJ1-2; D ambiguous. The CDR3 length is 13 residues. Trimming cost V 2 bases and J 2 bases, with 7 bases left between them. Germline V CDR1 and CDR2: SGHDT, YYEEEE. CDR3 bases: TGTGCCAGCAGCTTCACTTCCAACTATGGCTACACCTTC. Residues: CASSFTSNYGYTF.

J is TRBJ1-2 and V is TRBV12-3 or TRBV12-4; D remains unclear. V was trimmed by 3 bases and J by 14 bases, leaving 13 bases between them. CDR3 length: 11 residues. CDR3 coding DNA: TGTGCCAGCAGTTTCCGGTCGGGTGGGACCTTC. Protein: CASSFRSGGTF.

The chain carries TRBV9 and TRBJ1-1; D unresolved. The V end lost 0 bases, the J end lost 1 base, and 7 bases lay between the germline ends. The CDR3 is made up of 14 amino acids. Germline lookup yields CDR1 SGDLS and CDR2 YYNGEE. CDR3 sequence reads: CASSVVGTNTEAFF. The CDR3 DNA sequence: TGTGCCAGCAGCGTAGTCGGTACGAACACTGAAGCTTTCTTT.